The 25 T cell receptor beta chains listed next were all sequenced from one sample in a study of T cells after yellow fever vaccination. TCRdb re-called the 5' RACE reads through MiXCR, storing one row per CDR3 protein. The table includes almost 30,000 distinct CDR3 sequences, over 5% detected once. Sequenced here: PBMCs, either bulk or a sorted T-cell subset (CD4+, CD8+, memory, or dextramer-sorted; not recorded which), sampled on the day of the yellow fever booster vaccination. These receptors all come from a man aged 30 to 39 who received the YFV17D yellow fever vaccine.

This clonotype was detected many times. The rearrangement links TRBV7-2 to TRBJ2-1; D is undetermined. The CDR3 is made up of 12 amino acids. Germline assignment: CDR1 SGHTA and CDR2 FQGNSA. Trimming stripped 3 bases from V and 11 bases from J, with 11 bases between. CDR3 DNA: TGTGCCAGCAGCTTTCCATCCAACCAGCAGTTCTTC. Translating gives CASSFPSNQQFF.

The chain uses TRBV5-2 and TRBJ2-3; TRBD1, the table's D call, lacks a check against the DNA. TRBV5-2 is labeled a pseudogene. The CDR3 is 13 residues long. The CDR3 DNA follows: TGTGCCATGGGCCCCGGGAGCACAGATACGCAGTATTTT. This sequence encodes CAMGPGSTDTQYF.

The table lists this clonotype with many counts. The chain joins TRBV15 to TRBJ2-2; D perhaps matches TRBD2 (6 bases). From germline, CDR1 is LNHNV and CDR2 YYDKDF (reference sequence). CDR3 length: 16 residues. Trimming cost V 1 base and J 8 bases, with 17 bases left between them. CDR3 DNA sequence: TGTGCCACCAGCAGAGCCCCACCTTCTAGCGATGGGGAGCTGTTTTTT. This gives the protein CATSRAPPSSDGELFF.

This clonotype was recorded at least ten times. The V call is TRBV5-1, the J call TRBJ2-5; D unresolved. The V end was cut by 3 bases, the J end by 1 base, with 7 bases between. The CDR3 is 13 residues long. Germline V CDR1 and CDR2: SGHRS, YFSETQ. DNA for the CDR3: TGCGCCAGCAGCTCCGTAATCCAAGAGACCCAGTACTTC. It specifies CASSSVIQETQYF.

This clonotype was observed a handful of times. The chain is built from TRBV12-3 or TRBV12-4 and TRBJ2-1; D call uncertain. Between the trimmed V and J ends, which lost 3 bases and 0 bases, there was a span of 6 bases. This CDR3 spans 14 amino acids. The CDR3 sequence: CASSFQPSYNEQFF. The CDR3 DNA reads as TGTGCCAGCAGTTTTCAACCCTCCTACAATGAGCAGTTCTTC.

This clonotype was counted between two and nine times. The rearrangement joins TRBV28 to TRBJ1-6; 7 bases fit TRBD1. The junction had 7 bases not matched to a gene; V was cut back by 5 bases and J by 9 bases. CDR3 length: 14 amino acids. The V gene's germline CDR1 is MDHEN and CDR2 SYDVKM. As DNA, the CDR3 is TGTGCCAGCAGTAAGAGACAGGGAAGTTCACCCCTCCACTTT. The encoded protein is CASSKRQGSSPLHF.

The V and J genes are TRBV7-3 and TRBJ2-3; TRBD2 aligns across 7 bases. This CDR3 region has 16 residues. From germline, CDR1 is SGHTA and CDR2 FQGTGA. The J segment lost 6 bases and the V segment lost 5 bases, leaving 14 bases of the junction unmatched. The CDR3, as DNA: TGTGCCAGCAGCCCACACGGGGCGGGAGTATCTGATACGCAGTATTTT. Translated: CASSPHGAGVSDTQYF.

There are many counts of this clonotype. This chain links TRBV9 with TRBJ2-1; 11 nucleotides match TRBD2. CDR3 size: 16 residues. Germline assignment: CDR1 SGDLS and CDR2 YYNGEE. Trimming at V came to 4 bases and at J to 1 base, leaving 4 bases not matched to a gene. CDR3 coding DNA: TGTGCCAGCAGCATACGGACTAGCGGGTCCTACAATGAGCAGTTCTTC. Protein: CASSIRTSGSYNEQFF.

This clonotype occurred many times. The chain carries TRBV25-1 and TRBJ1-4, with a possible D match to TRBD1 (5 bases). Germline values: CDR1 MGHDK, CDR2 SYGVNS. CDR3 length equals 14 residues. V lost 4 bases and J 8 bases, leaving 14 bases between the germline ends. DNA for the CDR3: TGTGCCAGCAGTGTAGGAGGGGAAGGCGAAAAACTGTTTTTT. It yields the protein CASSVGGEGEKLFF. The full variable domain, rest sourced from reference TRBV25-1 and TRBJ1-4, is EADIYQTPRYLVIGTGKKITLECSQTMGHDKMYWYQQDPGMELHLIHYSYGVNSTEKGDLSSESTVSRIRTEHFPLTLESARPSHTSQYLCASSVGGEGEKLFFGSGTQLSVL.

At least ten counts were recorded for this clonotype. This chain joins TRBV12-3 or TRBV12-4 and TRBJ2-5; D unresolved. Trimming shortened V by 8 bases and J by 0 bases, and 10 bases separated the two germline ends. The CDR3 consists of 13 residues. The chain's CDR3 is CASGSHNQETQYF. Written as DNA, the CDR3 is TGTGCCAGCGGGTCTCATAACCAAGAGACCCAGTACTTC.

This clonotype was counted a few times. V usage is TRBV20-1 and J usage is TRBJ2-7; tentatively, D is TRBD1 (5 bases). V was shortened by 6 bases and J by 3 bases, with 12 bases between the two germline ends. Germline values: CDR1 DFQATT, CDR2 SNEGSKA (reference sequence). There are 12 residues in the CDR3. The CDR3 here is CSAQGQGYEQYF. The CDR3 coding sequence is TGCAGTGCCCAAGGCCAGGGCTACGAGCAGTACTTC.

The chain carries TRBV1 and TRBJ2-6; TRBD1, the table's D call, lacks a check against the DNA. TRBV1 is termed a pseudogene. The CDR3 is made up of 17 amino acids. The CDR3, as DNA: TGCACCAGCAGCCAAGATAAAAGAAGGGGTGGGGCCAACGTCCTGACTTTC. This encodes CTSSQDKRRGGANVLTF.

Only a few counts were recorded for this clonotype. The CDR3 nucleotides are TGTGCCACTCACCCCCCAGGGAATTATGTCAAAGCTTTCTTT. Translating gives CATHPPGNYVKAFF. V usage is TRBV25-1 and J usage is TRBJ1-1; D perhaps matches TRBD1 (5 bases). CDR1 MGHDK and CDR2 SYGVNS come from the germline V gene. Trimming cost V 10 bases and J 9 bases, with 24 bases left between them. The CDR3 covers 14 residues.

The rearrangement joins TRBV2 to TRBJ2-7; tentative D call: TRBD1 (6 bases). The V end lost 4 bases, the J end lost 1 base, and 17 bases lay between the germline ends. This CDR3 has 16 residues. Germline V lookup: CDR1 SNHLY, CDR2 FYNNEI. As DNA, the CDR3 is TGTGCCAGCAGTGTAGGACCCGGGCAGGGGTCCTACGAGCAGTACTTC. Protein sequence: CASSVGPGQGSYEQYF.

This clonotype came up many times. The chain is built from TRBV3-1 and TRBJ1-1; D not certain. Deletions cut 4 bases from V and 1 base from J, with 13 bases between. Germline assignment: CDR1 LGHDT and CDR2 YNNKEL (reference sequence). This CDR3 is 15 amino acids long. CDR3 sequence (DNA): TGTGCCAGCAGCCCCGCCGGAACGAGGAACACTGAAGCTTTCTTT. Its translation: CASSPAGTRNTEAFF.

Many counts were recorded for this clonotype. This sequence joins TRBV7-2 and TRBJ2-7; 7 nucleotides line up with TRBD2. From germline, CDR1 is SGHTA and CDR2 FQGNSA. Losses at the gene ends were 7 bases for V and 3 bases for J; bases not matched to a gene: 6. The CDR3 totals 13 residues. The CDR3 protein is CASTPGLNYEQYF. The CDR3 DNA is TGTGCCAGCACCCCGGGACTAAACTACGAGCAGTACTTC.

This clonotype was found many times. V is TRBV5-1 and J is TRBJ1-3; TRBD1 agrees at 7 bases. The CDR3 has 16 amino acids. Germline V CDR1 and CDR2: SGHRS, YFSETQ. Germline trimming cut 2 bases from V and 7 bases from J; bases unmatched to any gene: 12. CDR3 DNA: TGCGCCAGCAGCTTTCAAACAGGGGCCATAGGGAACACCATATATTTT. Encoded protein: CASSFQTGAIGNTIYF.

This clonotype was seen ten or more times. This sequence joins TRBV20-1 and TRBJ2-3, with 13 bases lining up with TRBD2. From germline, CDR1 is DFQATT and CDR2 SNEGSKA (reference sequence). V was clipped by 3 bases and J by 4 bases; unmatched bases: 13. This CDR3 spans 18 amino acids. CDR3: CSARSVLAGGGIADTQYF. The CDR3 DNA reads TGCAGTGCTAGGAGCGTACTAGCGGGAGGGGGTATAGCAGATACGCAGTATTTT.

This clonotype was observed at least ten times. The chain combines TRBV25-1 with TRBJ2-1; unclear D gene. V shed 3 bases and J shed 9 bases, with 12 bases lying between them. This CDR3 has 13 amino acids. CDR1 and CDR2 (germline): MGHDK, SYGVNS. This CDR3 is CASSDPMRREQFF. In DNA form, the CDR3 reads TGTGCCAGCAGTGATCCCATGAGGCGTGAGCAGTTCTTC.

This clonotype turned up a few times. CDR3 nucleotides: TGTGCCAGCAGCTTAAGACAAAGTGAGCAGTTCTTC. Translated, it gives CASSLRQSEQFF. The chain recombines TRBV7-8 with TRBJ2-1; D gene unclear. This CDR3 contains 12 residues. From germline, CDR1 is SGHVS and CDR2 FQNEAQ. Trimming shortened V by 2 bases and J by 9 bases, and 8 bases separated the two germline ends.

This clonotype came up many times. The chain combines TRBV5-1 with TRBJ2-5; D unresolved. Trimming cost V 6 bases and J 0 bases, with 6 bases left between them. Germline-derived CDR1 and CDR2 are SGHRS and YFSETQ. This CDR3 contains 12 residues. The CDR3 nucleotides are TGCGCCAGCAACACTAACCAAGAGACCCAGTACTTC. It codes for CASNTNQETQYF.

This clonotype showed up many times. The chain joins TRBV20-1 to TRBJ2-7; unclear D gene. The V gene's germline CDR1 is DFQATT and CDR2 SNEGSKA (reference sequence). This CDR3 is built from 11 residues. The ends were cut back, 0 bases at V and 3 bases at J, with 3 bases in the middle. The CDR3 spells CSARDGYEQYF. CDR3 sequence (DNA): TGCAGTGCTAGAGACGGCTACGAGCAGTACTTC.

This clonotype has at least ten counts. V gene TRBV28 combines with J gene TRBJ1-5; D is unresolved. Per the germline V gene, CDR1 is MDHEN and CDR2 is SYDVKM. V shed 7 bases and J shed 5 bases, with 3 bases lying between them. The CDR3 covers 10 residues. CDR3 bases: TGTGCCAGCAATCATCAGCCCCAGCATTTT. This sequence encodes CASNHQPQHF.

The CDR3 DNA is TGCGCCAGCAGCTTGGGTACAAGCCTCATTGGAGCTTTCTTT. Translated, it gives CASSLGTSLIGAFF. The chain combines TRBV5-1 with TRBJ1-1; D is uncertain. This CDR3 spans 14 amino acids. The germline CDR1 and CDR2 sequences are SGHRS and YFSETQ. Trimming took 0 bases from V and 10 from J, leaving 16 bases between them.

The rearrangement joins TRBV12-3 or TRBV12-4 to TRBJ1-1; D perhaps matches TRBD1 (6 bases). The CDR3 is 13 amino acids. The V end was cut by 9 bases, the J end by 2 bases, with 13 bases between. The DNA of the CDR3 is TGTGCCAGTCGAAGGACAGTAAACACTGAAGCTTTCTTT. Its protein product is CASRRTVNTEAFF.